A single sample is the source of the 5 T cell receptor beta chains below, sequenced in a study of blood T cell repertoires in COVID-19. Produced via immunoSEQ multiplex PCR; TCRdb's table is partial and in-frame only. The sample shows roughly 290,000 clones, roughly 89% of them seen only once. The sequenced sample consisted of PBMCs or T cells enriched from blood (not recorded which). All receptors derive from a middle-aged woman who had recovered from COVID-19.

As concerns this clone: Because the CDR3's place on the DNA is in doubt, the DNA is left out and the CDR3 is given as listed by TCRdb. The chain has TRBV9 and TRBJ2-1; the table gives TRBD2 as D, unverified against the DNA. The CDR3 extends over 15 residues, inclusive of both ends. Germline CDR1 is SGDLS and CDR2 is YYNGEE. CDR3 sequence: CASSALASGRGEQFF.

This clone was counted many times. The chain has TRBV20-1 and TRBJ1-4; perhaps TRBD1 as D (5 bases). With 3 bases removed from V and 8 bases from J, the gap between germline ends came to 10 bases. The CDR3 runs 12 residues. CDR1 and CDR2 (germline): DFQATT, SNEGSKA (reference sequence). CDR3 amino acids: CSASKEGEKLFF. The CDR3 DNA reads TGCAGTGCTAGTAAGGAGGGGGAAAAACTGTTTTTT.

The chain recombines TRBV7-2 with TRBJ2-5; no definite D call. Germline V gives CDR1 SGHTA, CDR2 FQGNSA. This CDR3 is 13 amino acids long. V dropped 1 base and J dropped 5 bases, with 8 bases sitting between them. CDR3 loop: CASSLEVRETQYF. The CDR3 nucleotides read TGTGCCAGCAGCTTAGAAGTGCGCGAGACCCAGTACTTC.

The V call is TRBV2, the J call TRBJ1-4, with TRBD1 matching over 9 bases. Germline trimming cut 4 bases from V and 1 base from J; bases unmatched to any gene: 1. CDR1 SNHLY and CDR2 FYNNEI come from the germline V gene. This CDR3 contains 15 residues. The DNA for the CDR3 is TGTGCCAGCAGTGGACAGGGGGGAACTAATGAAAAACTGTTTTTT. This codes for CASSGQGGTNEKLFF.

The chain couples TRBV7-9 to TRBJ2-1, with D tentatively TRBD2 (6 bases). The germline CDR1 and CDR2 sequences are SEHNR and FQNEAQ (reference sequence). V lost 1 base and J lost 1, with 8 bases in between. The CDR3 contains 15 residues. CDR3 amino acids: CASSLVSGSYNEQFF. The CDR3 DNA sequence: TGTGCCAGCAGCTTAGTTAGCGGATCCTACAATGAGCAGTTCTTC. The entire variable domain, with the rest obtained from reference TRBV7-9 and TRBJ2-1, is as follows: DTGVSQNPRHKITKRGQNVTFRCDPISEHNRLYWYRQTLGQGPEFLTYFQNEAQLEKSRLLSDRFSAERPKGSFSTLEIQRTEQGDSAMYLCASSLVSGSYNEQFFGPGTRLTVL.